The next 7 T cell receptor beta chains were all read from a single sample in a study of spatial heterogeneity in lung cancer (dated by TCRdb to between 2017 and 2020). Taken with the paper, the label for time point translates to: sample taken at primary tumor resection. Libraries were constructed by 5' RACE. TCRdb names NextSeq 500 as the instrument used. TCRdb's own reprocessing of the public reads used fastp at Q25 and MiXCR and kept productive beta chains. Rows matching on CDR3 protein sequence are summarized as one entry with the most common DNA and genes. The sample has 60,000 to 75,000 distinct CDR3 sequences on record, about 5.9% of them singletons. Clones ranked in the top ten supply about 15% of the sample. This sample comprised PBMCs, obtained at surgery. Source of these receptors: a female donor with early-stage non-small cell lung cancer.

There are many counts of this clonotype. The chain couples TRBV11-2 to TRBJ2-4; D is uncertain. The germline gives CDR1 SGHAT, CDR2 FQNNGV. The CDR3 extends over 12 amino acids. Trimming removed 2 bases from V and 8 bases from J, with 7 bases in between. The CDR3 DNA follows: TGTGCCAGCAGCTTAACGGCGGACATTCAGTACTTC. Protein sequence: CASSLTADIQYF.

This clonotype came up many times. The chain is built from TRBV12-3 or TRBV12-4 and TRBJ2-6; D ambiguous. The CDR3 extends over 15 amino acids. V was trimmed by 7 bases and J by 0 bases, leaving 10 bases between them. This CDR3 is CASNIEYSGANVLTF. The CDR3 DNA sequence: TGTGCCAGCAATATAGAGTACTCTGGGGCCAACGTCCTGACTTTC.

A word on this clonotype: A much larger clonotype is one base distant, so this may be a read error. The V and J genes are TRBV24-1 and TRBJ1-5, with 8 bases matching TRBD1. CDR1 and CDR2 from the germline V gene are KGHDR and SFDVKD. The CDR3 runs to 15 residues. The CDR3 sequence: CATSDQGASNQLQHF. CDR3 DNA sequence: TGTGCCACCAGTGACCAGGGGGCAAGCAATCAGCTCCAGCATTTT.

The chain's CDR3 is CASSLAYSPLHF. CDR3 coding DNA: TGTGCCAGCAGTTTAGCCTATTCACCCCTCCACTTT. The chain couples TRBV12-3 or TRBV12-4 to TRBJ1-6, with D uncertain. The CDR3 consists of 12 residues. V was pared by 0 bases and J by 8 bases, with 2 bases between.

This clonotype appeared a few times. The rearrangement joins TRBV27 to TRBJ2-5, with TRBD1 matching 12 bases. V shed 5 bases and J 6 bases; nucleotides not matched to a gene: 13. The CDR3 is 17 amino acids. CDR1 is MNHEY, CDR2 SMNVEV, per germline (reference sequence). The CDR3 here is CASSVKGGTGGVKTQYF. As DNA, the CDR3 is TGTGCCAGCAGTGTAAAGGGTGGGACAGGGGGCGTGAAGACCCAGTACTTC.

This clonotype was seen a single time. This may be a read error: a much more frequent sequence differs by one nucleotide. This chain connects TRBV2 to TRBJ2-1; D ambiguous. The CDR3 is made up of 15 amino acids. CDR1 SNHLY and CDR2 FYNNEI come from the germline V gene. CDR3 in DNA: TGTGCCAGCAGTCCGGCTGCGATCTCCCACAATGAGCAGTTCTTC. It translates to CASSPAAISHNEQFF.

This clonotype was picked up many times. As DNA, the CDR3 is TGTGCCAGCAGCGCCGACAGGGATACTGAAGCTTTCTTT. Residues: CASSADRDTEAFF. The chain combines TRBV9 with TRBJ1-1; 7 bases fit TRBD1. The CDR3 loop spans 13 amino acids. The V segment lost 3 bases and the J segment 5 bases; nucleotides outside the gene matches: 4. From germline, CDR1 is SGDLS and CDR2 YYNGEE. Full variable domain (remainder filled in from reference TRBV9 and TRBJ1-1): DSGVTQTPKHLITATGQRVTLRCSPRSGDLSVYWYQQSLDQGLQFLIQYYNGEERAKGNILERFSAQQFPDLHSELNLSSLELGDSALYFCASSADRDTEAFFGQGTRLTVV.